This T cell receptor beta chain was found in a study of blood T cell repertoires in COVID-19. Study-wide context: COVID-19 samples collected from the United States, Italy and Spain covered acute and convalescent phases. PBMCs, B-cell-depleted T cells, or T cells provided the cDNA or gDNA that made up the material.

Per the original methods: Cell counts per sample came from amplifying reference gene primers. The table came from immunoSEQ multiplex PCR; TCRdb's copy has only in-frame clones and leaves some out. V, J and clone size reflect that table, while D and trimming were determined from the DNA. The profile shows around 100,000 clones, around nine tenths of them singletons. This clone was detected only a few times. Germline values: CDR1 LGHDT, CDR2 YNNKEL (reference sequence). V lost 4 bases and J lost 5; bases outside the gene matches: 1. This CDR3 region has 14 residues. The origin of this receptor is a human donor in a cohort sampled during active COVID-19. The chain couples TRBV3-1 (or the pseudogene TRBV3-2) to TRBJ1-6; 8 bases match TRBD1. Input material: peripheral blood. In DNA form, the CDR3 reads TGTGCCAGCAGCCTGGGACAGGATAATTCACCCCTCCACTTT. It is translated as CASSLGQDNSPLHF.